Listed below are T cell receptor beta chains from one sample, sequenced in a study of Graves' ophthalmopathy and Graves' hyperthyroidism. TCRdb re-analysed the multiplex PCR reads in MiXCR, keeping a single row per CDR3 protein. The data show about 370,000 distinct CDR3 sequences, around 20% seen once. The source material was peripheral blood. The receptors come from a woman aged 18 to 35 with Graves' ophthalmopathy. Both conserved end residues are part of each CDR3. A D gene is named only where the DNA matches it firmly. Size tells how often a clone was seen (once, few, many) or the class of an expanded clone, and some rows leave it out.

>TRBV30|-|many|TRBJ2-7
CAWSVLAYEQYF
TGTGCCTGGAGTGTACTAGCCTACGAGCAGTACTTC
>TRBV6-2/TRBV6-3|-|-|TRBJ2-7
CASSSTAPEQYF
TGTGCCAGCAGCTCCACAGCACCCGAGCAGTACTTC
>TRBV7-3|-|many|TRBJ2-6
CASSLKRLRGTSGANVLTF
TGTGCCAGCAGCTTAAAACGCCTGCGAGGGACCTCTGGGGCCAACGTCCTGACTTTC
>TRBV6-2/TRBV6-3|TRBD1|many|TRBJ1-6
CASSYLGTANNSPLHF
TGTGCCAGCAGTTACCTCGGGACAGCAAATAATTCACCCCTCCACTTT
>TRBV12-3/TRBV12-4|-|few|TRBJ1-6
CASREGRSYNSPLHF
TGTGCCAGCAGGGAGGGAAGATCCTATAATTCACCCCTCCACTTT
>TRBV6-2/TRBV6-3|-|many|TRBJ1-5
CASSYSPLYSNQPQHF
TGTGCCAGCAGTTACTCGCCACTATATAGCAATCAGCCCCAGCATTTT
>TRBV6-5|-|many|TRBJ2-1
CASSYSSRNNEQFF
TGTGCCAGCAGTTACTCGAGTAGGAACAATGAGCAGTTCTTC
>TRBV28|TRBD2|many|TRBJ2-5
CASSPPGGGGPQETQYF
TGTGCCAGCAGTCCTCCCGGGGGGGGAGGACCCCAAGAGACCCAGTACTTC
>TRBV12-3/TRBV12-4|-|many|TRBJ1-5
CASRFLSNQPQHF
TGTGCCAGCAGATTCCTTAGCAATCAGCCCCAGCATTTT
>TRBV6-2/TRBV6-3|TRBD1|many|TRBJ1-6
CASSSSSRQGANTPLHF
TGTGCCAGCAGTTCATCCTCTCGACAGGGGGCTAATACACCCCTCCACTTT
>TRBV6-2/TRBV6-3|-|many|TRBJ1-1
CASTWGTLNTEAFF
TGTGCCAGCACGTGGGGGACACTCAACACTGAAGCTTTCTTT
>TRBV30|-|many|TRBJ1-3
CAWSSRFSGNTIYF
TGTGCCTGGAGCTCGAGGTTCTCTGGAAACACCATATATTTT
>TRBV5-1|-|many|TRBJ1-2
CASSLGFDYGYTF
TGCGCCAGCAGCTTGGGCTTTGACTATGGCTACACCTTC
>TRBV5-1|-|many|TRBJ1-1
CASSLSSNTEAFF
TGTGCCAGCAGTTTATCCTCGAACACTGAAGCTTTCTTT
>TRBV6-5|-|many|TRBJ1-1
CASSDRVAEAFF
TGTGCCAGCTCCGACCGGGTGGCTGAAGCTTTCTTT
>TRBV6-1|-|few|TRBJ1-1
CASRRQTPLNTEAFF
TGTGCCAGCAGGAGACAGACACCTCTGAACACTGAAGCTTTCTTT
>TRBV12-3/TRBV12-4|-|many|TRBJ1-1
CASNLLNTEAFF
TGTGCCAGCAACTTACTGAACACTGAAGCTTTCTTT
>TRBV11-2|-|many|TRBJ2-2
CASSSLGGWLFF
TGTGCCAGCAGCTCACTGGGGGGTTGGCTGTTTTTT
>TRBV4-2|TRBD1|many|TRBJ1-2
CASSQDLGTGGGYTF
TGTGCCAGCAGCCAAGATCTGGGAACAGGGGGCGGCTACACCTTC
>TRBV6-2/TRBV6-3|-|many|TRBJ1-1
CASSRTDLNTEAFF
TGTGCCAGCAGTCGGACGGACTTGAACACTGAAGCTTTCTTT
>TRBV7-8|-|many|TRBJ1-1
CASSFSGTTEAFF
TGTGCCAGCAGCTTTTCGGGGACCACTGAAGCTTTCTTT
>TRBV12-3/TRBV12-4|TRBD2|-|TRBJ2-7
CASRNSGRLNEQYF
TGTGCCAGCAGGAACAGCGGGAGACTGAACGAGCAGTACTTC
>TRBV15|-|-|TRBJ1-1
CATSRQLNTEAFF
TGTGCCACCAGCAGACAGTTGAACACTGAAGCTTTCTTT
>TRBV12-3/TRBV12-4|-|once|TRBJ2-7
CASSSSTASYEQYF
TGTGCCAGCAGTTCGTCGACAGCTTCCTACGAGCAGTACTTC
>TRBV20-1|-|many|TRBJ1-1
CSALDRRANTEAFF
TGCAGTGCCCTAGACAGACGCGCGAACACTGAAGCTTTCTTT
>TRBV12-3/TRBV12-4|TRBD1|many|TRBJ2-5
CASSNRGYETQYF
TGTGCCAGCAGTAACAGGGGTTATGAGACCCAGTACTTC
>TRBV20-1|-|many|TRBJ1-1
CSARDRLGSTRAFF
TGCAGTGCTAGAGATCGGCTAGGGTCTACGAGAGCTTTCTTT
>TRBV18|-|many|TRBJ1-5
CASSPGRGDQPQHF
TGTGCCAGCTCACCGGGAAGGGGAGATCAGCCCCAGCATTTT
>TRBV6-1|-|many|TRBJ1-5
CASSERGSRGNQPQHF
TGTGCCAGCAGTGAAAGGGGCTCTCGGGGCAATCAGCCCCAGCATTTT
>TRBV9|-|many|TRBJ2-2
CASSVGRTGELFF
TGTGCCAGCAGCGTTGGTCGCACCGGGGAGCTGTTTTTT
>TRBV12-3/TRBV12-4|-|many|TRBJ1-5
CASSSARSGGNQPQHF
TGTGCCAGCAGTTCCGCGCGCTCGGGTGGAAATCAGCCCCAGCATTTT
>TRBV5-1|TRBD2|many|TRBJ2-7
CASSSARAGRHEQYF
TGCGCCAGCAGCTCCGCCCGAGCGGGAAGACACGAGCAGTACTTC
>TRBV11-2|TRBD1|few|TRBJ2-7
CASSRPGQGAEEQYF
TGTGCCAGCAGCCGACCGGGACAGGGGGCGGAGGAGCAGTACTTC
>TRBV11-2|-|many|TRBJ2-5
CASSSAGTAGETQYF
TGTGCCAGCAGCTCGGCCGGGACCGCGGGGGAGACCCAGTACTTC
>TRBV20-1|TRBD1|-|TRBJ1-2
CSARGTGPHYGYTF
TGCAGTGCTAGAGGGACAGGGCCCCACTATGGCTACACCTTC
>TRBV29-1|TRBD1|many|TRBJ2-5
CSVDRAGNYQETQYF
TGCAGCGTCGACAGGGCAGGCAACTACCAAGAGACCCAGTACTTC
>TRBV6-5|-|few|TRBJ1-1
CASSYLGGGTEAFF
TGTGCCAGCAGTTACCTCGGGGGAGGAACTGAAGCTTTCTTT
>TRBV28|-|many|TRBJ2-7
CATRGGGAYEQYF
TGTGCCACCAGAGGAGGGGGAGCCTACGAGCAGTACTTC
>TRBV28|-|many|TRBJ2-2
CASSLKRTGELFF
TGTGCCAGCAGTTTAAAACGAACCGGGGAGCTGTTTTTT
>TRBV6-5|TRBD2|many|TRBJ2-7
CASLSGATYEQYF
TGTGCCAGCCTTAGCGGGGCCACCTACGAGCAGTACTTC
>TRBV29-1|-|many|TRBJ1-2
CSVEGGAGYTF
TGCAGCGTTGAAGGAGGGGCTGGCTACACCTTC
>TRBV2|-|many|TRBJ2-5
CASSGSYDSRLQETQYF
TGTGCCAGCAGTGGAAGTTACGACAGCCGACTTCAAGAGACCCAGTACTTC
>TRBV20-1|-|many|TRBJ1-1
CSAGRSARALTEAFF
TGCAGTGCTGGCCGATCAGCCAGGGCGCTAACTGAAGCTTTCTTT
>TRBV9|-|many|TRBJ1-6
CASSVGAWDSPLHF
TGTGCCAGCAGCGTAGGCGCATGGGATTCACCCCTCCACTTT
>TRBV7-3|TRBD2|many|TRBJ2-2
CASSPGTSVKELFF
TGTGCCAGCAGCCCCGGGACTAGCGTAAAGGAGCTGTTTTTT
>TRBV18|TRBD1|many|TRBJ1-6
CASSPSTGDRSPLHF
TGTGCCAGCTCACCGTCGACAGGGGACAGATCACCCCTCCACTTT
>TRBV7-3|-|many|TRBJ1-6
CASSSGAYNSPLHF
TGTGCCAGCAGCTCCGGTGCCTATAATTCACCCCTCCACTTT
>TRBV6-2/TRBV6-3|TRBD1|many|TRBJ1-1
CASSYPLQGAWANTEAFF
TGTGCCAGCAGTTACCCGTTGCAGGGGGCTTGGGCGAACACTGAAGCTTTCTTT
>TRBV20-1|-|many|TRBJ2-7
CSASQSRGLYEQYF
TGCAGTGCTAGTCAGAGCAGGGGTCTCTACGAGCAGTACTTC
>TRBV12-3/TRBV12-4|-|many|TRBJ2-2
CASEDGTGELFF
TGTGCCAGCGAGGACGGCACCGGGGAGCTGTTTTTT
>TRBV10-3|-|many|TRBJ2-7
CAISATGTYEQYF
TGTGCCATCAGCGCAACCGGGACCTACGAGCAGTACTTC
>TRBV11-2|-|-|TRBJ1-2
CASSFGGISNYGYTF
TGTGCCAGCAGCTTTGGAGGGATTTCTAACTATGGCTACACCTTC
>TRBV25-1|-|many|TRBJ2-7
CASSNLRDLSYEQYF
TGTGCCAGCAGTAACCTCCGGGACTTGTCCTACGAGCAGTACTTC
>TRBV6-1|-|many|TRBJ2-2
CASSDGPGELFF
TGTGCCAGCAGTGACGGGCCCGGGGAGCTGTTTTTT
>TRBV6-1|-|many|TRBJ1-5
CASTDPAGENQPQHF
TGTGCCAGCACCGACCCGGCAGGGGAGAATCAGCCCCAGCATTTT